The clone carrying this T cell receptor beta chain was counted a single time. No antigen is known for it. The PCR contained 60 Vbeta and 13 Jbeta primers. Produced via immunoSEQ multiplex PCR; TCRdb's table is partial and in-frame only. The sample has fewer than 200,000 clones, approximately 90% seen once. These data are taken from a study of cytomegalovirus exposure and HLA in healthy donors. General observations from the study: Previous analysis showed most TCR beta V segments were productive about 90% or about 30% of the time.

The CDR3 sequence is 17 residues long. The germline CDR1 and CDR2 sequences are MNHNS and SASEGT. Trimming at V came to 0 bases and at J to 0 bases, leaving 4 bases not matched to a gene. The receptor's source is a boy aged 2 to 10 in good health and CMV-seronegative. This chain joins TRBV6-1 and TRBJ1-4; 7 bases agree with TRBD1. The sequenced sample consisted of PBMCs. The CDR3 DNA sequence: TGTGCCAGCAGTGAAGCGGGACAGTGGGCAACTAATGAAAAACTGTTTTTT. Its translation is CASSEAGQWATNEKLFF.